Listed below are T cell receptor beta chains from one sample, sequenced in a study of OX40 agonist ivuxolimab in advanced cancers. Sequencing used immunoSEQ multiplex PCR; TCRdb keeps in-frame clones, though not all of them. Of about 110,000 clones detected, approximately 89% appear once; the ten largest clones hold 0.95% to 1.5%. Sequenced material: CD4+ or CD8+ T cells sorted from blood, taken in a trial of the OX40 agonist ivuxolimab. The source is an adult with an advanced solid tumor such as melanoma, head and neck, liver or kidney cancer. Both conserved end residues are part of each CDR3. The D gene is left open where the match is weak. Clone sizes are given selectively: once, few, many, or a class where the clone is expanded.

CDR3aa: CASSPTDREKETQYF; CDR3nt: TGTGCCAGCAGTCCCACCGACAGAGAGAAAGAGACCCAGTACTTC; j_gene: TRBJ2-5; abundance: NA; d_gene: NA; v_gene: TRBV6-6
CDR3aa: CASSPIIQRSSSYNEQFF; CDR3nt: TGTGCCAGCTCACCAATTATCCAGCGTTCGAGCTCCTACAATGAGCAGTTCTTC; j_gene: TRBJ2-1; abundance: NA; d_gene: NA; v_gene: TRBV18
CDR3aa: CASSLAGQGERDTQYF; CDR3nt: TGTGCCAGCAGCTTGGCCGGACAGGGGGAGAGGGATACGCAGTATTTT; j_gene: TRBJ2-3; abundance: NA; d_gene: TRBD1; v_gene: TRBV5-4
CDR3aa: CASSGQDTQYF; CDR3nt: TGTGCTAGCTCTGGACAAGATACGCAGTATTTT; j_gene: TRBJ2-3; abundance: NA; d_gene: NA; v_gene: TRBV12-5
CDR3aa: CAWSVRANVYGYTF; CDR3nt: TGTGCCTGGAGTGTAAGGGCGAACGTATATGGCTACACCTTC; j_gene: TRBJ1-2; abundance: NA; d_gene: NA; v_gene: TRBV30
CDR3aa: CASSYGTGKVNNEKLFF; CDR3nt: TGTGCCAGCAGCTACGGGACAGGGAAGGTTAATAATGAAAAACTGTTTTTT; j_gene: TRBJ1-4; abundance: NA; d_gene: TRBD1; v_gene: TRBV9
CDR3aa: CASSPTGKGSQPQHF; CDR3nt: TGTGCCAGCTCACCAACAGGGAAGGGAAGCCAGCCCCAGCATTTT; j_gene: TRBJ1-5; abundance: NA; d_gene: NA; v_gene: TRBV18
CDR3aa: CASSSTLGTHNQPQHF; CDR3nt: TGTGCCAGCAGTTCGACCCTCGGGACACACAATCAGCCCCAGCATTTT; j_gene: TRBJ1-5; abundance: NA; d_gene: NA; v_gene: TRBV6-5
CDR3aa: CASSPMGSSSYNEQFF; CDR3nt: TGTGCCAGCTCACCAATGGGATCCAGCTCCTACAATGAGCAGTTCTTC; j_gene: TRBJ2-1; abundance: NA; d_gene: NA; v_gene: TRBV18
CDR3aa: CARSAGPFSNQPQHF; CDR3nt: TGTGCCAGAAGCGCGGGCCCCTTTAGCAATCAGCCCCAGCATTTT; j_gene: TRBJ1-5; abundance: NA; d_gene: NA; v_gene: TRBV5-3
CDR3aa: CASSVGPTTHGYEQFF; CDR3nt: TGTGCCAGCAGCGTAGGCCCGACTACACACGGCTATGAGCAGTTCTTC; j_gene: TRBJ2-1; abundance: NA; d_gene: NA; v_gene: TRBV9
CDR3aa: CASSLIYEQYF; CDR3nt: TGTGCCAGCAGTTTGATCTACGAGCAGTACTTC; j_gene: TRBJ2-7; abundance: NA; d_gene: NA; v_gene: TRBV11-3
CDR3aa: CASSSPTRDAFF; CDR3nt: TGTGCCAGCTCATCACCGACAAGGGACGCTTTCTTT; j_gene: TRBJ1-1; abundance: NA; d_gene: NA; v_gene: TRBV18
CDR3aa: CASSLGLTGGYGYTF; CDR3nt: TGTGCCAGCAGCTTAGGGTTGACAGGGGGCTATGGCTACACCTTC; j_gene: TRBJ1-2; abundance: NA; d_gene: TRBD1; v_gene: TRBV7-2
CDR3aa: CASSPQGIGDTQYF; CDR3nt: TGTGCCAGCTCACCTCAGGGGATTGGAGATACGCAGTATTTT; j_gene: TRBJ2-3; abundance: NA; d_gene: NA; v_gene: TRBV18
CDR3aa: CASSPGQGPGYGYTF; CDR3nt: TGTGCCAGCAGCCCAGGACAGGGGCCGGGTTATGGCTACACCTTC; j_gene: TRBJ1-2; abundance: NA; d_gene: TRBD1; v_gene: TRBV5-4
CDR3aa: CASSERTEAFF; CDR3nt: TGTGCCAGTAGTGAGCGGACTGAAGCTTTCTTT; j_gene: TRBJ1-1; abundance: NA; d_gene: NA; v_gene: TRBV19
CDR3aa: CASTKGEGDNQPQHF; CDR3nt: TGTGCCAGCACCAAGGGGGAGGGGGACAATCAGCCCCAGCATTTT; j_gene: TRBJ1-5; abundance: NA; d_gene: NA; v_gene: TRBV6-1
CDR3aa: CASRTGTGGNNTEAFF; CDR3nt: TGTGCCAGCAGGACCGGGACAGGGGGCAACAACACTGAAGCTTTCTTT; j_gene: TRBJ1-1; abundance: NA; d_gene: NA; v_gene: TRBV21-1
CDR3aa: CASSVAGTLSWNEQFF; CDR3nt: TGTGCCAGCAGCGTAGCGGGTACATTATCCTGGAATGAGCAGTTCTTC; j_gene: TRBJ2-1; abundance: NA; d_gene: TRBD2; v_gene: TRBV11-2
CDR3aa: CAPQGHGNEKLFF; CDR3nt: TGCGCCCCCCAAGGACACGGTAATGAAAAACTGTTTTTT; j_gene: TRBJ1-4; abundance: NA; d_gene: NA; v_gene: TRBV10-2
CDR3aa: CASSLGLAQSYEQYF; CDR3nt: TGCGCCAGCAGCTTGGGACTAGCTCAATCCTACGAGCAGTACTTC; j_gene: TRBJ2-7; abundance: NA; d_gene: TRBD2; v_gene: TRBV5-1
CDR3aa: CASSPGSYEQYF; CDR3nt: TGTGCCAGCTCACCAGGCTCCTACGAGCAGTACTTC; j_gene: TRBJ2-7; abundance: NA; d_gene: NA; v_gene: TRBV18
CDR3aa: CASSRIPTSGANNEQFF; CDR3nt: TGTGCCAGTAGTAGAATCCCCACTAGCGGGGCCAACAATGAGCAGTTCTTC; j_gene: TRBJ2-1; abundance: NA; d_gene: TRBD2; v_gene: TRBV19
CDR3aa: CASSLLTSGYEQYF; CDR3nt: TGCGCCAGCAGCTTGCTGACTAGCGGCTATGAGCAGTACTTC; j_gene: TRBJ2-7; abundance: NA; d_gene: TRBD2; v_gene: TRBV5-1
CDR3aa: CASSLVLGAGEKLFF; CDR3nt: TGTGCCAGCAGCTTGGTTCTAGGGGCCGGGGAAAAACTGTTTTTT; j_gene: TRBJ1-4; abundance: NA; d_gene: NA; v_gene: TRBV5-8
CDR3aa: CASSLGTSGYNEQFF; CDR3nt: TGTGCCAGCAGTCTCGGGACTAGCGGCTACAATGAGCAGTTCTTC; j_gene: TRBJ2-1; abundance: NA; d_gene: TRBD2; v_gene: TRBV7-6
CDR3aa: CASSLRSGQEKLFF; CDR3nt: TGTGCCAGCAGCTTGCGCTCTGGTCAGGAAAAACTGTTTTTT; j_gene: TRBJ1-4; abundance: NA; d_gene: NA; v_gene: TRBV5-6
CDR3aa: CASSSDREGINTIYF; CDR3nt: TGTGCCAGCAGCTCAGACAGGGAGGGGATAAACACCATATATTTT; j_gene: TRBJ1-3; abundance: NA; d_gene: TRBD1; v_gene: TRBV9
CDR3aa: CSVLSRSGANVLTF; CDR3nt: TGCAGCGTTCTTAGTCGTAGTGGGGCCAACGTCCTGACTTTC; j_gene: TRBJ2-6; abundance: NA; d_gene: NA; v_gene: TRBV29-1
CDR3aa: CASSYSQGVAYEQYF; CDR3nt: TGTGCCAGCAGTTACTCACAGGGGGTGGCCTACGAGCAGTACTTC; j_gene: TRBJ2-7; abundance: once; d_gene: TRBD1; v_gene: TRBV6-5